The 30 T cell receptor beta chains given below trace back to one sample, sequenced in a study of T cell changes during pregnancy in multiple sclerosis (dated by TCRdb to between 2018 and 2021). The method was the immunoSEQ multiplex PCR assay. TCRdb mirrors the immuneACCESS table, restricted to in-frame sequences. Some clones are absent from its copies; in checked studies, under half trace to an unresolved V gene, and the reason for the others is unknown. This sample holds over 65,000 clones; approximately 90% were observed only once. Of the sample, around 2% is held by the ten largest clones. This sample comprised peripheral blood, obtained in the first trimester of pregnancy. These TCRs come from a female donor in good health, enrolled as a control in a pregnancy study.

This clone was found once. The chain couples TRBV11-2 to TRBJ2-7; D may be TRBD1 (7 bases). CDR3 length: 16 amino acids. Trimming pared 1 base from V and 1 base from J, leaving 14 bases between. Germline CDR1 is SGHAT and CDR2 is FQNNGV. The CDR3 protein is CASSLGQGGRSYEQYF. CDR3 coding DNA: TGTGCCAGCAGCTTAGGACAGGGAGGACGGTCCTACGAGCAGTACTTC.

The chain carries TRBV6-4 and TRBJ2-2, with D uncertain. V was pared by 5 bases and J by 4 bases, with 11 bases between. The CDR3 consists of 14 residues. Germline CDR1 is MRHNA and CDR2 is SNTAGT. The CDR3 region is CASSPLGFTGELFF. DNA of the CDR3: TGTGCCAGCAGTCCTCTGGGCTTCACCGGGGAGCTGTTTTTT.

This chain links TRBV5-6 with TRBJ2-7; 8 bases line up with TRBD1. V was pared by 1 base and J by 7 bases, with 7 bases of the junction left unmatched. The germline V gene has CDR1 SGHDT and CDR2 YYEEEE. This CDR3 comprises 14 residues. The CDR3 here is CASSLFGQGDEQYF. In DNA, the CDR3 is TGTGCCAGCAGCTTGTTCGGACAGGGTGATGAGCAGTACTTC.

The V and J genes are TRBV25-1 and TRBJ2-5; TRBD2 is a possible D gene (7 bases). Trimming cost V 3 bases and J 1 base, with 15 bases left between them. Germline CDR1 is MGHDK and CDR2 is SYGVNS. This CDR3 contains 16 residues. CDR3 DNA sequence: TGTGCCAGCAGTGAGGGGGGGGCGTCTACCCAAGAGACCCAGTACTTC. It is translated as CASSEGGASTQETQYF.

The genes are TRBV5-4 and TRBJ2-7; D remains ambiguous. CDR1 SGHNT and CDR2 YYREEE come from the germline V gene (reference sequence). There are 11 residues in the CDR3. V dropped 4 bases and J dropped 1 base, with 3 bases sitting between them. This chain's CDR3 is CASSPSYEQYF. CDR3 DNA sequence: TGTGCCAGCAGCCCTTCCTACGAGCAGTACTTC.

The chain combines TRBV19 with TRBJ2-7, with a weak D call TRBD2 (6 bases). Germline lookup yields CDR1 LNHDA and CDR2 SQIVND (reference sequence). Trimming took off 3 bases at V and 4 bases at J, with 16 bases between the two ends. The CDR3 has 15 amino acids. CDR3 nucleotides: TGTGCCAGTAGTATCGGAGGGCTGGCCCTTTACGAGCAGTACTTC. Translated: CASSIGGLALYEQYF.

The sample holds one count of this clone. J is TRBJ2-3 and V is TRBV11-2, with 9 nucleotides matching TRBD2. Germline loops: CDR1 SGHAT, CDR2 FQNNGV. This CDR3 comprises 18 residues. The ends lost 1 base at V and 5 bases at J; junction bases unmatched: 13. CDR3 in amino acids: CASSLGVTAGGQGDTQYF. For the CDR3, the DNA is TGTGCCAGCAGCTTAGGGGTAACGGCGGGGGGGCAAGGAGATACGCAGTATTTT.

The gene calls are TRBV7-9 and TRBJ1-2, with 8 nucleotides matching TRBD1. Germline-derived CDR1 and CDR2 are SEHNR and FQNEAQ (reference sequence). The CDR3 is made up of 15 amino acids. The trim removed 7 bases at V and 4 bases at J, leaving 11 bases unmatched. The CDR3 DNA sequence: TGTGCCAGCACCCCTGGTGCAGGGGGCCCCTATGGCTACACCTTC. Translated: CASTPGAGGPYGYTF.

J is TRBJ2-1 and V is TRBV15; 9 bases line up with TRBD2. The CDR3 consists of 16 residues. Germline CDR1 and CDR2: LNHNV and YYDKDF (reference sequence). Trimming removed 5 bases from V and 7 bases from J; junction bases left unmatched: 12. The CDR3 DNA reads TGTGCCACCAGCCCCCGGAGGACTAGCGTAGTAAATGAGCAGTTCTTC. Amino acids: CATSPRRTSVVNEQFF.

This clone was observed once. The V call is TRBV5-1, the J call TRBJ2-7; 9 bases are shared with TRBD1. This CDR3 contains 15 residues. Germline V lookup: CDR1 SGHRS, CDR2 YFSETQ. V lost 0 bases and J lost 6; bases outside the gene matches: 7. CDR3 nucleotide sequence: TGCGCCAGCAGCTTGGAGGGGGGACAGGGAGGCGAGCAGTACTTC. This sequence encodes CASSLEGGQGGEQYF.

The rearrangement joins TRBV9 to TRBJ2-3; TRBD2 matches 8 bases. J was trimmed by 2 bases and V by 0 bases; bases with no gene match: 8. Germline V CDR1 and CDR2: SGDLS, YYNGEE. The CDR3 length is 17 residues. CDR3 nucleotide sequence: TGTGCCAGCAGCGTAGAGCCCGGGGGGGCCAACACAGATACGCAGTATTTT. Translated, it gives CASSVEPGGANTDTQYF.

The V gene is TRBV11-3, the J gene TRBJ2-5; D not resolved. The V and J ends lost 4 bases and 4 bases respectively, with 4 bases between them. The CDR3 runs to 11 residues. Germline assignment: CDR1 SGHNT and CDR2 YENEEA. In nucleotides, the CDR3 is TGTGCCAGCAGCTCGGGAGAGACCCAGTACTTC. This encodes CASSSGETQYF.

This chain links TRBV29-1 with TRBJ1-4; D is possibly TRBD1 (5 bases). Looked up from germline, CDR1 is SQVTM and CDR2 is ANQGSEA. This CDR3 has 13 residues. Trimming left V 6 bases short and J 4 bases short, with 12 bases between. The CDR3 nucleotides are TGCAGCGTCCAGGGCCTAGATAATGAAAAACTGTTTTTT. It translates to CSVQGLDNEKLFF. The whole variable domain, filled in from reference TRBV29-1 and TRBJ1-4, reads SAVISQKPSRDICQRGTSLTIQCQVDSQVTMMFWYRQQPGQSLTLIATANQGSEATYESGFVIDKFPISRPNLTFSTLTVSNMSPEDSSIYLCSVQGLDNEKLFFGSGTQLSVL.

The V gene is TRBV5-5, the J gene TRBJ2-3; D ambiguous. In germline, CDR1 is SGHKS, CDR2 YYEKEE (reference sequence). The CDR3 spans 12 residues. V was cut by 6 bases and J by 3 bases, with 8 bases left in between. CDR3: CASTDKTDTQYF. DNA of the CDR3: TGTGCCAGCACTGACAAGACAGATACGCAGTATTTT.

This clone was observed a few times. CDR3 region: CASSGGGLNTEAFF. The CDR3 region has the DNA TGTGCCAGCAGCGGGGGGGGACTGAACACTGAAGCTTTCTTT. The J gene is TRBJ1-1, the V gene TRBV9; D is possibly TRBD1 (5 bases). Per the germline V gene, CDR1 is SGDLS and CDR2 is YYNGEE. Trimming removed 3 bases at V and 0 bases at J, with 9 bases between. The CDR3 spans 14 residues.

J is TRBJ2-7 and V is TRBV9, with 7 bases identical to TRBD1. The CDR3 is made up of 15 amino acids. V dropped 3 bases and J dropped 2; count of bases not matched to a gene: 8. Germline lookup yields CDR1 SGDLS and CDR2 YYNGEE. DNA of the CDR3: TGTGCCAGCAGCGAGGGAAAAGGGGGCCCCTACGAGCAGTACTTC. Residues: CASSEGKGGPYEQYF.

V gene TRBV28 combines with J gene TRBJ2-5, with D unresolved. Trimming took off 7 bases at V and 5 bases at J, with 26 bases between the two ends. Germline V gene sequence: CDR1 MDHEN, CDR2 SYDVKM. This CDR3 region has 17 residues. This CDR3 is CASTPLLLSSNLETQYF. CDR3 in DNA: TGTGCCAGCACACCCCTCTTACTTTCAAGTAACCTGGAGACCCAGTACTTC.

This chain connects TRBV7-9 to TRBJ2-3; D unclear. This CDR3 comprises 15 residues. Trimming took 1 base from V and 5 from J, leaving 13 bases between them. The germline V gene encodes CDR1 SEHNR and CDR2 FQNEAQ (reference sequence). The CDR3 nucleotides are TGTGCCAGCAGCTTAGAGACTCGGGTTGGAGATACGCAGTATTTT. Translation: CASSLETRVGDTQYF.

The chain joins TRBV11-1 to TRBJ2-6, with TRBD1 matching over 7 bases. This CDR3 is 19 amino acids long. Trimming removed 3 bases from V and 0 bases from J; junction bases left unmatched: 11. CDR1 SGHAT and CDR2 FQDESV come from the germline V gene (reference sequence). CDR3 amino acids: CASSFSWGQLGSGANVLTF. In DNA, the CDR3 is TGTGCCAGCAGCTTCTCGTGGGGACAGCTGGGCTCTGGGGCCAACGTCCTGACTTTC.

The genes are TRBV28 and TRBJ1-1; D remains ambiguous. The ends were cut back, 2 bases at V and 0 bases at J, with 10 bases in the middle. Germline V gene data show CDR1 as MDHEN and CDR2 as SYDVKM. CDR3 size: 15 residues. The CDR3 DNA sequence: TGTGCCAGCAGTTTAGGTCTAGGATTGAACACTGAAGCTTTCTTT. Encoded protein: CASSLGLGLNTEAFF.

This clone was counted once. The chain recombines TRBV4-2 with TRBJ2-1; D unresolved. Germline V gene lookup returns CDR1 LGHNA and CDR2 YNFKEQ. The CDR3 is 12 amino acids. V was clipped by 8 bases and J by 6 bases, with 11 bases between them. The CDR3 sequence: CASDHHSNEQFF. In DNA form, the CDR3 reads TGTGCCAGCGATCACCACTCCAATGAGCAGTTCTTC.

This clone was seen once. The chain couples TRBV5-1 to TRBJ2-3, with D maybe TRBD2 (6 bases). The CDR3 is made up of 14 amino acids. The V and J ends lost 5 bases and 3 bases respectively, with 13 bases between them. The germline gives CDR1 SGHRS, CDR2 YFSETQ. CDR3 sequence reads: CASSPGLSTDTQYF. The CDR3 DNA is TGCGCCAGCAGTCCTGGACTAAGTACAGATACGCAGTATTTT.

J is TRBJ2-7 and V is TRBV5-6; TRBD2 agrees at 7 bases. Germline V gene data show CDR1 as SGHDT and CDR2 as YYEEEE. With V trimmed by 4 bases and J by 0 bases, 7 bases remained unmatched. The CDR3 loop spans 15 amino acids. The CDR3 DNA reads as TGTGCCAGCAGCGAGGAGCCGGGGGGCTCCTACGAGCAGTACTTC. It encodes CASSEEPGGSYEQYF.

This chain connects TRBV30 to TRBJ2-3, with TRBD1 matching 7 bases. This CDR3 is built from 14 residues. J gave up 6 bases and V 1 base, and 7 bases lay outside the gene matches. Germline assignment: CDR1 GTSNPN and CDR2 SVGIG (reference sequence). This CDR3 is CAWSGKQGSDTQYF. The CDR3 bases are TGTGCCTGGAGTGGGAAACAGGGGTCCGATACGCAGTATTTT.

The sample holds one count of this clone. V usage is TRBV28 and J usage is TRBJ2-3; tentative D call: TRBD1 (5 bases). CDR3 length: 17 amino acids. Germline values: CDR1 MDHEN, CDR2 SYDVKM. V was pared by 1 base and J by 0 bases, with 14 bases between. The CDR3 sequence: CASSLYPDSWSTDTQYF. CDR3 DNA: TGTGCCAGCAGTTTATACCCCGACAGCTGGAGCACAGATACGCAGTATTTT.

The CDR3: CASSFGGINGYTF. The DNA for the CDR3 is TGTGCCAGCAGTTTCGGGGGGATTAATGGCTACACCTTC. This chain uses TRBV28 with TRBJ1-2; TRBD1 might be the D (5 bases). CDR1 and CDR2 (germline): MDHEN, SYDVKM. V shed 3 bases and J shed 6 bases, with 11 bases lying between them. The CDR3 consists of 13 residues.

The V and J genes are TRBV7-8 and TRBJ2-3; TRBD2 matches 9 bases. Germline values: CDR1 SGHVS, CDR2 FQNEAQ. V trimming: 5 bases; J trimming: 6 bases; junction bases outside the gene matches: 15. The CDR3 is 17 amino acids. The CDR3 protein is CASSPTGTSKLLDTQYF. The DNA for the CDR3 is TGTGCCAGCAGCCCGACCGGGACTAGCAAGTTACTGGATACGCAGTATTTT.

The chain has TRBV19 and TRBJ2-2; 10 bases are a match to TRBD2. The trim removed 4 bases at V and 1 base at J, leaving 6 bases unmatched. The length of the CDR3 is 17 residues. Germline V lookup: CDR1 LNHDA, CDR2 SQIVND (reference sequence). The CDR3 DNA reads TGTGCCAGTAGTAACAGCGGGGGGGCGAAGAACACCGGGGAGCTGTTTTTT. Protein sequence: CASSNSGGAKNTGELFF. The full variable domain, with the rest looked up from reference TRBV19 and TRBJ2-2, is DGGITQSPKYLFRKEGQNVTLSCEQNLNHDAMYWYRQDPGQGLRLIYYSQIVNDFQKGDIAEGYSVSREKKESFPLTVTSAQKNPTAFYLCASSNSGGAKNTGELFFGEGSRLTVL.

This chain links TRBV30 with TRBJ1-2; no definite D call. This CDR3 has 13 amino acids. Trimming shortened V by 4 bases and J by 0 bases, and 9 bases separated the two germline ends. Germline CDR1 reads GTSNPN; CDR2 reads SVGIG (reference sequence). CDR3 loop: CAWTRTANYGYTF. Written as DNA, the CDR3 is TGTGCCTGGACCCGCACAGCTAACTATGGCTACACCTTC.

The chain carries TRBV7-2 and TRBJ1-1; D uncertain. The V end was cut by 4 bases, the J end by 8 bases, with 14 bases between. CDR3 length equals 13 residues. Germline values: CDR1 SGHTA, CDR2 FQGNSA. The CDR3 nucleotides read TGTGCCAGCAGCTACGGGCATGGGAGAGAAGCTTTCTTT. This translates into CASSYGHGREAFF.